Below are 30 T cell receptor beta chains sequenced from a single sample in a study of identical twins. MiXCR, run by TCRdb on the 5' RACE reads, gives a single entry per CDR3 protein. Among some 730,000 distinct CDR3 sequences listed, 15% to 20% were seen once. In addition, the sample was reused for a study of T cells expressing NK-cell markers.

Sequenced input: PBMCs. The receptors were gathered from a woman aged 18-29 years in good health.

The V and J genes are TRBV20-1 and TRBJ1-4; D remains unclear. With 8 bases removed from V and 0 bases from J, the gap between germline ends came to 19 bases. The V gene's germline CDR1 is DFQATT and CDR2 SNEGSKA (reference sequence). This CDR3 region has 16 residues. The CDR3 protein is CSKLSPLMATNEKLFF. The CDR3 nucleotides are TGCAGTAAACTGAGTCCGCTAATGGCAACTAATGAAAAACTGTTTTTT.

This clonotype was seen only a few times. CDR3 DNA sequence: TGTGCCAGCAGTTTTTCCGCGGGACCGAATGAGCAGTTCTTC. This translates into CASSFSAGPNEQFF. The chain employs TRBV27 and TRBJ2-1, with D possibly being TRBD2 (6 bases). This CDR3 contains 14 residues. The V end lost 3 bases, the J end lost 7 bases, and 13 bases lay between the germline ends. Per germline, CDR1 MNHEY and CDR2 SMNVEV (reference sequence).

The chain is built from TRBV29-1 and TRBJ2-1, with D possibly being TRBD1 or TRBD2 (5 bases each). CDR1 and CDR2 (germline): SQVTM, ANQGSEA. The V and J ends lost 4 bases and 0 bases respectively, with 13 bases between them. The CDR3 extends over 15 amino acids. CDR3: CSVAPGPRSYNEQFF. The CDR3 bases are TGCAGCGTTGCTCCGGGACCGCGCTCCTACAATGAGCAGTTCTTC.

V usage is TRBV20-1 and J usage is TRBJ1-3; D gene unclear. Per the germline V gene, CDR1 is DFQATT and CDR2 is SNEGSKA (reference sequence). Trimming removed 2 bases at V and 8 bases at J, with 7 bases between. The length of the CDR3 is 11 residues. The CDR3 DNA reads TGCAGTGCTAGAAGGGTTGACACCATATATTTT. This codes for CSARRVDTIYF.

The chain uses TRBV20-1 and TRBJ2-6; tentatively, D is TRBD2 (7 bases). With 6 bases removed from V and 1 base from J, the gap between germline ends came to 19 bases. The CDR3 contains 17 residues. CDR1 is DFQATT and CDR2 is SNEGSKA in the germline V gene (reference sequence). The CDR3 DNA sequence: TGCAGTGCCCACGGGGGGCTTGGGGGATCTGGGGCCAACGTCCTGACTTTC. Its translation: CSAHGGLGGSGANVLTF.

The chain has TRBV9 and TRBJ2-2, with D possibly matching TRBD1 (6 bases). The CDR3 covers 17 residues. The germline V and J ends were trimmed by 0 bases and 0 bases, with 12 bases remaining between them. Germline V gene data show CDR1 as SGDLS and CDR2 as YYNGEE. CDR3 nucleotides: TGTGCCAGCAGCGTAGCATGGGGGCCAGCGAACACCGGGGAGCTGTTTTTT. It yields the protein CASSVAWGPANTGELFF.

This clonotype has more than one count but fewer than ten. The CDR3 loop is CASSHRTVPNTEAFF. The CDR3 DNA reads as TGTGCCAGCAGCCACCGGACAGTCCCGAACACTGAAGCTTTCTTT. The chain uses TRBV7-9 and TRBJ1-1, with D tentatively TRBD1 (6 bases). The V end lost 5 bases, the J end lost 1 base, and 14 bases lay between the germline ends. The CDR3 is made up of 15 amino acids. Germline loops: CDR1 SEHNR, CDR2 FQNEAQ (reference sequence).

The sample holds many counts of this clonotype. The chain uses TRBV7-2 and TRBJ2-7; TRBD2 agrees at 7 bases. V lost 6 bases and J lost 0; bases outside the gene matches: 8. The V gene's germline CDR1 is SGHTA and CDR2 FQGNSA. The CDR3 has 15 residues. CDR3 sequence reads: CASRVEAGFSYEQYF. In DNA, the CDR3 is TGTGCCAGCAGGGTAGAAGCGGGGTTCTCCTACGAGCAGTACTTC.

The chain joins TRBV12-3 or TRBV12-4 to TRBJ1-2, with TRBD1 identical over 7 bases. The CDR3 is made up of 12 amino acids. V lost 5 bases, J lost 7 bases, and 4 bases stayed unmatched. The CDR3 loop reads CASSTDRVGYTF. The CDR3 DNA follows: TGTGCCAGCAGTACCGACAGGGTTGGCTACACCTTC.

Only a few counts were recorded for this clonotype. J is TRBJ2-7 and V is TRBV20-1; 11 nucleotides line up with TRBD1. The CDR3 is made up of 14 amino acids. Germline CDR1 reads DFQATT; CDR2 reads SNEGSKA (reference sequence). Trimming removed 3 bases from V and 6 bases from J; junction bases left unmatched: 7. The CDR3 loop is CSASRDRGSREQYF. CDR3 nucleotide sequence: TGCAGTGCTAGCCGGGACAGGGGGTCACGCGAGCAGTACTTC.

The table lists this clonotype with a few counts. The chain carries TRBV20-1 and TRBJ2-1; possible D gene TRBD1, 6 bases. The CDR3 contains 14 residues. CDR1 is DFQATT and CDR2 is SNEGSKA in the germline V gene (reference sequence). V lost 6 bases to trimming and J lost 0 bases, with 12 bases between them. As DNA, the CDR3 is TGCAGTGCGCCACAGGGCTTCTCCTACAATGAGCAGTTCTTC. It translates to CSAPQGFSYNEQFF.

This rearrangement joins TRBV20-1 to TRBJ2-1; TRBD2 matches at 9 bases. The germline gives CDR1 DFQATT, CDR2 SNEGSKA (reference sequence). The junction had 8 bases not matched to a gene; V was cut back by 5 bases and J by 3 bases. The CDR3 is 15 residues long. The CDR3 bases are TGCAGTGCTGGACCATGGACTAGCGTCTACAATGAGCAGTTCTTC. This sequence encodes CSAGPWTSVYNEQFF.

The J gene is TRBJ1-2, the V gene TRBV10-1, with D unclear. The CDR3 consists of 13 residues. The V and J ends lost 2 bases and 6 bases respectively, with 10 bases between them. The germline V gene encodes CDR1 WNHNN and CDR2 SYGVQD (reference sequence). This chain's CDR3 is CASSENLLNGYTF. The CDR3 DNA sequence: TGCGCCAGCAGTGAGAACCTATTGAATGGCTACACCTTC.

The chain uses TRBV14 and TRBJ2-1; 7 bases map to TRBD2. The CDR3 covers 15 residues. With V trimmed by 3 bases and J by 4 bases, 6 bases remained unmatched. Germline V lookup: CDR1 SGHDN, CDR2 FVKESK. CDR3 nucleotides: TGTGCCAGCAGCCAGCGATCGCGGGAGTACAATGAGCAGTTCTTC. This sequence encodes CASSQRSREYNEQFF.

V usage is TRBV2 and J usage is TRBJ2-5; tentatively, D is TRBD1 or TRBD2 (5 bases each). V gave up 4 bases and J gave up 5 bases, with 20 bases separating them. This CDR3 is 16 amino acids long. CDR1 SNHLY and CDR2 FYNNEI come from the germline V gene. CDR3 sequence: CASSALTAAIWETQYF. In nucleotides, the CDR3 is TGTGCCAGCAGTGCTTTGACAGCGGCCATCTGGGAGACCCAGTACTTC.

There are a few counts of this clonotype. The rearrangement uses TRBV7-6 and TRBJ2-5, with TRBD1 identical over 9 bases. The CDR3 totals 15 residues. From germline, CDR1 is SGHVS and CDR2 FNYEAQ. J was trimmed by 4 bases and V by 5 bases; bases with no gene match: 8. In DNA, the CDR3 is TGTGCCAGCAGCCCCCGGGACAGGGTTTTAGAGACCCAGTACTTC. It codes for CASSPRDRVLETQYF.

The chain is built from TRBV6-5 and TRBJ1-4; 7 bases match TRBD1. The CDR3 has 15 residues. CDR1 MNHEY and CDR2 SVGAGI come from the germline V gene. With V trimmed by 0 bases and J by 8 bases, 6 bases remained unmatched. CDR3 protein: CASSYSLQGTEKLFF. The CDR3 region has the DNA TGTGCCAGCAGTTACTCGTTACAGGGGACGGAAAAACTGTTTTTT.

V and J are TRBV9 and TRBJ1-4, with 7 positions matching TRBD1. The junction had 6 bases not matched to a gene; V was cut back by 3 bases and J by 7 bases. The CDR3 extends over 14 amino acids. Germline CDR1 SGDLS, CDR2 YYNGEE. The CDR3 DNA is TGTGCCAGCAGCGAGACAGGGCGCGGTGAAAAACTGTTTTTT. This translates into CASSETGRGEKLFF.

The chain links TRBV7-9 to TRBJ1-2; perhaps TRBD1 as D (5 bases). CDR3 length: 14 residues. V was clipped by 1 base and J by 5 bases, with 11 bases between them. Germline V gene sequence: CDR1 SEHNR, CDR2 FQNEAQ (reference sequence). In nucleotides, the CDR3 is TGTGCCAGCAGCTTAGAGACAGTGGGATATGGCTACACCTTC. It codes for CASSLETVGYGYTF. Complete variable domain (other parts from reference TRBV7-9 and TRBJ1-2): DTGVSQNPRHKITKRGQNVTFRCDPISEHNRLYWYRQTLGQGPEFLTYFQNEAQLEKSRLLSDRFSAERPKGSFSTLEIQRTEQGDSAMYLCASSLETVGYGYTFGSGTRLTVV.

The rearrangement links TRBV5-1 to TRBJ2-1; D call uncertain. There are 14 residues in the CDR3. Trimming stripped 4 bases from V and 9 bases from J, with 17 bases between. Germline assignment: CDR1 SGHRS and CDR2 YFSETQ. The CDR3 loop reads CASSRVIGPGEQFF. The CDR3 nucleotides read TGCGCCAGCAGCCGGGTCATAGGGCCCGGTGAGCAGTTCTTC. The whole variable domain, filled in from reference TRBV5-1 and TRBJ2-1, reads KAGVTQTPRYLIKTRGQQVTLSCSPISGHRSVSWYQQTPGQGLQFLFEYFSETQRNKGNFPGRFSGRQFSNSRSEMNVSTLELGDSALYLCASSRVIGPGEQFFGPGTRLTVL.

V is TRBV10-3 and J is TRBJ2-5, with 7 bases that match TRBD1. CDR3 length equals 15 residues. Germline CDR1 is ENHRY and CDR2 is SYGVKD. J was trimmed by 1 base and V by 3 bases; bases with no gene match: 5. CDR3 protein: CAISDRGRSQETQYF. The CDR3 DNA is TGTGCCATCAGTGATAGGGGGCGATCCCAAGAGACCCAGTACTTC.

The V and J genes are TRBV10-3 and TRBJ2-7; 7 bases map to TRBD2. Looked up from germline, CDR1 is ENHRY and CDR2 is SYGVKD. This CDR3 spans 13 amino acids. Germline trimming cut 10 bases from V and 7 bases from J; bases unmatched to any gene: 13. The CDR3, as DNA: TGTGCCACACAAGCGGGGTTCCCTATGGAGCAGTACTTC. Translating it yields CATQAGFPMEQYF.

V gene TRBV20-1 combines with J gene TRBJ2-1; D gene ambiguous. The CDR3 length is 13 residues. Trimming stripped 3 bases from V and 6 bases from J, with 12 bases between. Germline V lookup: CDR1 DFQATT, CDR2 SNEGSKA (reference sequence). This CDR3 reads CSARPLVGNEQFF. The CDR3 DNA sequence: TGCAGTGCTAGGCCTTTGGTAGGCAATGAGCAGTTCTTC.

V gene TRBV20-1 combines with J gene TRBJ2-3; D might be TRBD2 (5 bases). Trimming took 3 bases from V and 6 from J, leaving 13 bases between them. The CDR3 loop spans 13 amino acids. The germline gives CDR1 DFQATT, CDR2 SNEGSKA (reference sequence). CDR3 nucleotide sequence: TGCAGTGCTAGCCGTCCGCGGGTCGATACGCAGTATTTT. It yields the protein CSASRPRVDTQYF.

J is TRBJ1-1 and V is TRBV5-1; no clear D gene. This CDR3 has 15 residues. Deletions cut 0 bases from V and 4 bases from J, with 13 bases between. Per the germline V gene, CDR1 is SGHRS and CDR2 is YFSETQ. Here the CDR3 DNA reads TGCGCCAGCAGCTTGGCCGCGTCCTCTGGCACTGAAGCTTTCTTT. This encodes CASSLAASSGTEAFF.

This clonotype came up a few times. The rearrangement uses TRBV20-1 and TRBJ2-1, with D perhaps TRBD2 (5 bases). V was pared by 0 bases and J by 10 bases, with 19 bases between. This CDR3 has 15 amino acids. The V gene's germline CDR1 is DFQATT and CDR2 SNEGSKA (reference sequence). CDR3: CSARDHGLGISEQFF. The CDR3 DNA is TGCAGTGCTAGAGATCACGGACTCGGGATATCCGAGCAGTTCTTC.

Ten or more counts support this clonotype. This sequence joins TRBV20-1 and TRBJ2-2; 7 bases line up with TRBD1. Germline loops: CDR1 DFQATT, CDR2 SNEGSKA (reference sequence). The CDR3 loop spans 14 amino acids. After removal of 4 bases from V and 3 bases from J, the junction contained 5 bases not matched to a gene. Here the CDR3 DNA reads TGCAGTGCTAAAGGGCAGGGGGACACCGGGGAGCTGTTTTTT. Protein sequence: CSAKGQGDTGELFF.

This chain connects TRBV14 to TRBJ2-7; D gene unclear. V was pared by 3 bases and J by 3 bases, with 15 bases between. This CDR3 contains 15 residues. Germline V gene lookup returns CDR1 SGHDN and CDR2 FVKESK. The CDR3 sequence is CASSHVWSTVYEQYF. The CDR3 region has the DNA TGTGCCAGCAGCCACGTGTGGAGTACGGTCTACGAGCAGTACTTC.

This chain links TRBV7-8 with TRBJ2-1; 9 bases map to TRBD2. Per the germline V gene, CDR1 is SGHVS and CDR2 is FQNEAQ. V was clipped by 4 bases and J by 4 bases; unmatched bases: 20. The CDR3 is 20 amino acids. DNA of the CDR3: TGTGCCAGCAGCTCCGAACTTCCGAAGCGGGGGGCGATTTTTTACAATGAGCAGTTCTTC. Its protein is CASSSELPKRGAIFYNEQFF.

This chain connects TRBV7-9 to TRBJ2-1, with 7 positions matching TRBD2. The CDR3 is made up of 15 amino acids. Per germline, CDR1 SEHNR and CDR2 FQNEAQ (reference sequence). V gave up 5 bases and J gave up 5 bases; unmatched junction bases: 9. CDR3 amino acids: CASSPGRERNNEQFF. DNA of the CDR3: TGTGCCAGCAGCCCAGGGCGGGAGAGGAACAATGAGCAGTTCTTC.